The T cell receptor (beta chain) described here comes from a study of T cells after yellow fever vaccination. J was trimmed by 6 bases and V by 5 bases; bases with no gene match: 9. CDR3 length: 15 residues. The V gene's germline CDR1 is SGHAT and CDR2 FQNNGV. Via MiXCR, TCRdb re-called the 5' RACE reads, giving one row per CDR3 protein. The sample carries more than 450,000 distinct CDR3 sequences, 21% recorded once. In this sample, this clonotype turned up a few times. Sequencing used PBMCs, obtained around 3 weeks after the first yellow fever vaccination. V usage is TRBV11-2 and J usage is TRBJ2-3; 9 bases align to TRBD1. The TCR comes from a man aged 18 to 35 who received the YFV17D yellow fever vaccine. The CDR3 protein is CASSPGTGRVDTQYF. The CDR3 DNA reads as TGTGCCAGCAGCCCCGGGACAGGGAGAGTGGATACGCAGTATTTT.